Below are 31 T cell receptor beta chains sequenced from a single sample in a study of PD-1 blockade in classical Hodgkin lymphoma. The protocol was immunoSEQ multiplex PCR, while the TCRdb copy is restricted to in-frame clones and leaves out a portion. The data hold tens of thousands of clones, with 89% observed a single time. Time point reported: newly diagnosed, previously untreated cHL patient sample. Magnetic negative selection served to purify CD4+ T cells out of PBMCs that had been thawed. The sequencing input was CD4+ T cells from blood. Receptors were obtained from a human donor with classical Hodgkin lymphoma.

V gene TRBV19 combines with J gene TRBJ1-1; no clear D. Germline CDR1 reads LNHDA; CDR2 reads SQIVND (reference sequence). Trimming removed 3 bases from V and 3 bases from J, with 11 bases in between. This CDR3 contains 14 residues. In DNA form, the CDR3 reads TGTGCCAGTAGTATTATCAGGTCGGACACTGAAGCTTTCTTT. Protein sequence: CASSIIRSDTEAFF.

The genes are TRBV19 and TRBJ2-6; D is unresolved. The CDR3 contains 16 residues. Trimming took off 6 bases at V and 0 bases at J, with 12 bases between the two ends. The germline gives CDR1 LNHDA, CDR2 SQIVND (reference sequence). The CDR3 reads CASRVFPNSGANVLTF. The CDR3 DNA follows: TGTGCCAGTAGGGTTTTTCCTAACTCTGGGGCCAACGTCCTGACTTTC.

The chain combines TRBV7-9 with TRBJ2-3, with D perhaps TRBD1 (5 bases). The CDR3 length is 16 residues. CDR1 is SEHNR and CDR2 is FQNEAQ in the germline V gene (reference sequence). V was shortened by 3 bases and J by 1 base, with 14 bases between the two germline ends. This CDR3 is CASSLETDFRTDTQYF. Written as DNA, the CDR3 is TGTGCCAGCAGCTTGGAGACAGATTTTCGCACAGATACGCAGTATTTT.

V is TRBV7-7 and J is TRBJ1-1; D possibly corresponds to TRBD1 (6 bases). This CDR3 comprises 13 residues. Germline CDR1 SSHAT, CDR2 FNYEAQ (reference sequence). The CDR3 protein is CASLGGVSTEAFF. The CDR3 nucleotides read TGTGCTAGCTTAGGGGGGGTCAGCACTGAAGCTTTCTTT. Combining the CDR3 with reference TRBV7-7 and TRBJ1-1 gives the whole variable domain GAGVSQSPRYKVTKRGQDVTLRCDPISSHATLYWYQQALGQGPEFLTYFNYEAQPDKSGLPSDRFSAERPEGSISTLTIQRTEQRDSAMYRCASLGGVSTEAFFGQGTRLTVV.

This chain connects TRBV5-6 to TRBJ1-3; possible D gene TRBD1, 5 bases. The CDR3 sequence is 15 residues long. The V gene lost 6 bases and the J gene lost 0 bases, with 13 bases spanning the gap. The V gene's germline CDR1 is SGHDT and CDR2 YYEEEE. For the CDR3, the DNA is TGTGCCAGCACCCGAGGGGCAGACTCTGGAAACACCATATATTTT. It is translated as CASTRGADSGNTIYF.

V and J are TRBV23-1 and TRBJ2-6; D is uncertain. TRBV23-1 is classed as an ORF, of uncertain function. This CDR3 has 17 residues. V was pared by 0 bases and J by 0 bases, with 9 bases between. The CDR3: CASSQSGATSGANVLTF. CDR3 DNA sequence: TGCGCCAGCAGTCAATCGGGCGCCACCTCTGGGGCCAACGTCCTGACTTTC.

The CDR3 here is CSVEWLAGEETQYF. The DNA for the CDR3 is TGCAGCGTTGAATGGCTAGCGGGAGAGGAGACCCAGTACTTC. The J gene is TRBJ2-5, the V gene TRBV29-1; 10 nucleotides agree with TRBD2. Germline V gene sequence: CDR1 SQVTM, CDR2 ANQGSEA. CDR3 size: 14 residues. J gave up 5 bases and V 2 bases, and 5 bases lay outside the gene matches.

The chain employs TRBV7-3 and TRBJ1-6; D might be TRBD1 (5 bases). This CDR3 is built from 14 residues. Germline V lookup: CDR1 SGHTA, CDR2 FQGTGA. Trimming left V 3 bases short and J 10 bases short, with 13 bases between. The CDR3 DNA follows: TGTGCCAGCAGCTTGGGACGAGGTAGCTCACCCCTCCACTTT. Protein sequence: CASSLGRGSSPLHF.

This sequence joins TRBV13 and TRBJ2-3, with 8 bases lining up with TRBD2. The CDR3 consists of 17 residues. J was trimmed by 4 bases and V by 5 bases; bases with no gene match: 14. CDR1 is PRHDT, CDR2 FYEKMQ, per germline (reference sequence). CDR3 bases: TGTGCCAGCAGCGCAGATGCCCTAGCGGGTAGTGCAGATACGCAGTATTTT. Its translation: CASSADALAGSADTQYF.

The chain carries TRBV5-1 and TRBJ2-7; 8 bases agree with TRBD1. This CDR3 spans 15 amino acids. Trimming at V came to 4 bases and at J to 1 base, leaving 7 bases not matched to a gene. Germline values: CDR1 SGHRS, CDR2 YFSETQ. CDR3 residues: CASSPGDRPSYEQYF. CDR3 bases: TGCGCCAGCAGCCCGGGGGACAGGCCATCCTACGAGCAGTACTTC.

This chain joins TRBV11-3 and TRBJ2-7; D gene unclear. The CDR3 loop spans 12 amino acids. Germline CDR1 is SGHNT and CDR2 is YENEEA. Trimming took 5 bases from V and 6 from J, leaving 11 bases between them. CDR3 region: CASSLGFGEQYF. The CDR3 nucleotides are TGTGCCAGCAGCCTTGGTTTCGGCGAGCAGTACTTC.

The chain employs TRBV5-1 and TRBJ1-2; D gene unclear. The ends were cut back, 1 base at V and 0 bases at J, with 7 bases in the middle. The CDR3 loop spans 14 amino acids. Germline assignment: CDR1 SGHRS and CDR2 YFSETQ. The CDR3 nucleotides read TGCGCCAGCAGCTTGAGGCAAGCTAACTATGGCTACACCTTC. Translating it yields CASSLRQANYGYTF.

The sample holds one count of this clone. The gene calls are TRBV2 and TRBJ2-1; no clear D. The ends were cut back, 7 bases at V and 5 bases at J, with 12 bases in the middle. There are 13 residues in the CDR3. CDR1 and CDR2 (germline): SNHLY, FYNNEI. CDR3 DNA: TGTGCCAGCAATAGGCGGCCCAACAATGAGCAGTTCTTC. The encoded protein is CASNRRPNNEQFF.

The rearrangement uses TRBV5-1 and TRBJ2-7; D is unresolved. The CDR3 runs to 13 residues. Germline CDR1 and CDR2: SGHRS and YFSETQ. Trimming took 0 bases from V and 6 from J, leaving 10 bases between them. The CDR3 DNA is TGCGCCAGCAGCTTGGCCGGTAGAAGCGAGCAGTACTTC. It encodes CASSLAGRSEQYF. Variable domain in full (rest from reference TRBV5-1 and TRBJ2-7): KAGVTQTPRYLIKTRGQQVTLSCSPISGHRSVSWYQQTPGQGLQFLFEYFSETQRNKGNFPGRFSGRQFSNSRSEMNVSTLELGDSALYLCASSLAGRSEQYFGPGTRLTVT.

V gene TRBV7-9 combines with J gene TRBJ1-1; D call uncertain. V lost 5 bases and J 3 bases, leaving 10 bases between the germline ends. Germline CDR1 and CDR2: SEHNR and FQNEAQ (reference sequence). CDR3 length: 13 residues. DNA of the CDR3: TGTGCCAGCAGCCCCGACACGGACACTGAAGCTTTCTTT. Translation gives CASSPDTDTEAFF.

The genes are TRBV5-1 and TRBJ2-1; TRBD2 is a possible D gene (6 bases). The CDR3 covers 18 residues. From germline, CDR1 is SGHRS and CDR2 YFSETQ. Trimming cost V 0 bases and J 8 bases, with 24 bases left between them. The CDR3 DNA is TGCGCCAGCAGCTTGGGGAGGAGGGAAAGGAGCCTACGGGATGAGCAGTTCTTC. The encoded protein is CASSLGRRERSLRDEQFF. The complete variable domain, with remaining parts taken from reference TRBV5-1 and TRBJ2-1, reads KAGVTQTPRYLIKTRGQQVTLSCSPISGHRSVSWYQQTPGQGLQFLFEYFSETQRNKGNFPGRFSGRQFSNSRSEMNVSTLELGDSALYLCASSLGRRERSLRDEQFFGPGTRLTVL.

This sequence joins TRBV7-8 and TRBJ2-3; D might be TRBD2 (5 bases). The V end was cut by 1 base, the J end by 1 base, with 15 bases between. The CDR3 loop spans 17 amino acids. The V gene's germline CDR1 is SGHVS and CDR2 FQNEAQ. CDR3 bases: TGTGCCAGCAGCTTAGTTGTGGCGGGCTCCGGCACAGATACGCAGTATTTT. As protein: CASSLVVAGSGTDTQYF. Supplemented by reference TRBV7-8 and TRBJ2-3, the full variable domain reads GAGVSQSPRYKVAKRGQDVALRCDPISGHVSLFWYQQALGQGPEFLTYFQNEAQLDKSGLPSDRFFAERPEGSVSTLKIQRTQQEDSAVYLCASSLVVAGSGTDTQYFGPGTRLTVL.

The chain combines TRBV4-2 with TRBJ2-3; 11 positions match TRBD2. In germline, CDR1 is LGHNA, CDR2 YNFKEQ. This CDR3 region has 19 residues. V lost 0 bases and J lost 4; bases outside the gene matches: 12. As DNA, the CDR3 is TGTGCCAGCAGCCAAGATCAGACTAGCGGGGTTAAGGGCGCAGATACGCAGTATTTT. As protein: CASSQDQTSGVKGADTQYF.

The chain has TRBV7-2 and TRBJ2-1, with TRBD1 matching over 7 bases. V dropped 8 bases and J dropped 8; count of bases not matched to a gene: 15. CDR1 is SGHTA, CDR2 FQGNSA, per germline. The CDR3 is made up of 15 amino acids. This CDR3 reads CASYNGQPGGHEQFF. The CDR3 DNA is TGTGCCAGCTATAACGGCCAACCAGGGGGACATGAGCAGTTCTTC.

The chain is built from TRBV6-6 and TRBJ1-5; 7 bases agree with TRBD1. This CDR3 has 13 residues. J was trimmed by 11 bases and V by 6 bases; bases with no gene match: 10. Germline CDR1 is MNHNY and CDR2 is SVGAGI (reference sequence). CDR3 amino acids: CASSKGAGSTQHF. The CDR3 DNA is TGTGCCAGCAGCAAGGGGGCGGGGTCGACCCAGCATTTT.

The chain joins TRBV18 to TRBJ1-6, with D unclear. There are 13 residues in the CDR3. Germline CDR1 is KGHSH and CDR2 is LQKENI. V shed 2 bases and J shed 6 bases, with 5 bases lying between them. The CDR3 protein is CASSPGVNSPLHF. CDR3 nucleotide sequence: TGTGCCAGCTCACCAGGGGTTAATTCACCCCTCCACTTT. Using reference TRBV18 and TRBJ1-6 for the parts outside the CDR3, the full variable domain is NAGVMQNPRHLVRRRGQEARLRCSPMKGHSHVYWYRQLPEEGLKFMVYLQKENIIDESGMPKERFSAEFPKEGPSILRIQQVVRGDSAAYFCASSPGVNSPLHFGNGTRLTVT.

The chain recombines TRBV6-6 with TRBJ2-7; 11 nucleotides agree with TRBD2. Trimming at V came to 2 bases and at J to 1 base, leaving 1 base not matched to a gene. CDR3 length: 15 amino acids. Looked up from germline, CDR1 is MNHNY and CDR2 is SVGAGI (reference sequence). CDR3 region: CASSYGTSGSYEQYF. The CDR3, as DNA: TGTGCCAGCAGTTACGGGACTAGCGGATCCTACGAGCAGTACTTC.

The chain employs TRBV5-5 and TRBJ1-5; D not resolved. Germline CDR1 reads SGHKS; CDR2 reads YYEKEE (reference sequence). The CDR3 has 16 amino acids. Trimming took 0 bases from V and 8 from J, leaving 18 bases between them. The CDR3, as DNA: TGTGCCAGCAGCTTGGGTCCTGGAGCCCGATCAGAGCCCCAGCATTTT. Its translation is CASSLGPGARSEPQHF.

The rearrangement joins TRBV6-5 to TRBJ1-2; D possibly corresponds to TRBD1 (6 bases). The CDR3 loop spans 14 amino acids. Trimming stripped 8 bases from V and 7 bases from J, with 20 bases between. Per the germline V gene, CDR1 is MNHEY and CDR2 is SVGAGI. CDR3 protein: CASGWPGGARGYTF. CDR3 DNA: TGTGCCAGCGGATGGCCGGGGGGGGCTCGTGGCTACACCTTC.

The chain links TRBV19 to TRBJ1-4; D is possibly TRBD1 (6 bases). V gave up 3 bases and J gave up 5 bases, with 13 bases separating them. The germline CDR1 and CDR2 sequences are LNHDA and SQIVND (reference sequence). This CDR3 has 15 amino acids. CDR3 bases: TGTGCCAGTAGTATGGGGACACGTCCCAATGAAAAACTGTTTTTT. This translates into CASSMGTRPNEKLFF.

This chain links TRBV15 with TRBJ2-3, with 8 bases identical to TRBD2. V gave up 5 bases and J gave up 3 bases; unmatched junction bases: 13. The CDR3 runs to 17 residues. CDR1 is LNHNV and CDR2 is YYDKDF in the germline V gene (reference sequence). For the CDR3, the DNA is TGTGCCACCAGCGTCCAACGGGGGGGAGCGGCAACAGATACGCAGTATTTT. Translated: CATSVQRGGAATDTQYF.

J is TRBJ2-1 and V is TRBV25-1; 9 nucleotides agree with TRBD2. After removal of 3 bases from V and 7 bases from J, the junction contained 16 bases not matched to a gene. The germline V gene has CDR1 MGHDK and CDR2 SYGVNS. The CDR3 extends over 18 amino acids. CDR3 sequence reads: CASSEAGLLAGERNEQFF. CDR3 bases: TGTGCCAGCAGTGAGGCAGGGCTATTAGCGGGAGAACGGAATGAGCAGTTCTTC.

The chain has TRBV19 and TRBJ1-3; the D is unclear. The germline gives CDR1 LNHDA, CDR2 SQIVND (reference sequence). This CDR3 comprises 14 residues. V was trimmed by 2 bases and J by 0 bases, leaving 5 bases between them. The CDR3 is CASSILVSGNTIYF. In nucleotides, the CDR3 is TGTGCCAGTAGTATATTGGTCTCTGGAAACACCATATATTTT.

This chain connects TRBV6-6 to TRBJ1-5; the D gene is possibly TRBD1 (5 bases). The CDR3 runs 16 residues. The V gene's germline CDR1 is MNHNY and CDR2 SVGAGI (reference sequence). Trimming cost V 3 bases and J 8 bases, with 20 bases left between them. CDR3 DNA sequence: TGTGCCAGCAGTTATGGCCCTGGCCAGGGCCTCGAGCCCCAGCATTTT. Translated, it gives CASSYGPGQGLEPQHF.

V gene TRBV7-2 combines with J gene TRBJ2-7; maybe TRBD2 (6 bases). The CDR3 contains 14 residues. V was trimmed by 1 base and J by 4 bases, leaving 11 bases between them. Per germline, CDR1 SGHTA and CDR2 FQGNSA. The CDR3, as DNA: TGTGCCAGCAGCTTAGGACTAGGGTCGTACGAGCAGTACTTC. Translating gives CASSLGLGSYEQYF.

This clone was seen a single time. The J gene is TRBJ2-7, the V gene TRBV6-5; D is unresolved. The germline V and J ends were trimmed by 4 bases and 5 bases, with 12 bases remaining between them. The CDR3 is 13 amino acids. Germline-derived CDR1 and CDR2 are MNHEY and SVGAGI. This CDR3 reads CASSLDRVHEQYF. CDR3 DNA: TGTGCCAGCAGTTTAGATAGGGTCCACGAGCAGTACTTC.